In its sample, the clone carrying this TCR beta chain was seen many times. Its specificity is not known. The data belong to a study of T cell repertoires in cytomegalovirus infection. Study-wide background: From public TCR beta signatures came an indication of both CMV infection and matching HLA type.

Using its own MiXCR run on the reads, TCRdb lists one record per CDR3 protein. Among some 600,000 distinct CDR3 sequences listed, 20% to 25% were seen once. General study findings and limits: Dominating the ex vivo response were HLA-C-restricted CMV-specific TCR beta clonotypes. Identification of carriers of CMV plus the relevant HLA was performed using cumulative public TCR beta family frequency.

The CDR3 sequence is 13 residues long. The germline V and J ends were trimmed by 5 bases and 7 bases, with 14 bases remaining between them. The sequencing input was CD8+ T cells from PBMCs. The TCR sequence derives from a human donor in good health (CMV status not recorded). Some clones in this sample may be carry-over from other donors' samples. The V and J genes are TRBV12-3 or TRBV12-4 and TRBJ1-1; the D gene is possibly TRBD1 (5 bases). Written as DNA, the CDR3 is TGTGCCAGCAGTCCGCGGGACCGAATTGAAGCTTTCTTT. This encodes CASSPRDRIEAFF.